A single sample is the source of the 27 T cell receptor beta chains below, sequenced in a study of response to subunit inactivated influenza vaccine. TCRdb re-analysed the RT-PCR reads in MiXCR, keeping a single row per CDR3 protein. The table has 630,000 or so distinct CDR3 sequences, 15% to 17% seen once. Specimen: PBMCs from blood, collected roughly 12 days after vaccination. These receptors all come from a man between 45 and 60 years old who received an inactivated influenza vaccine.

This chain uses TRBV27 with TRBJ2-1, with no clear D. This CDR3 region has 15 residues. Germline assignment: CDR1 MNHEY and CDR2 SMNVEV (reference sequence). Trimming left V 6 bases short and J 0 bases short, with 12 bases between. CDR3 sequence reads: CASRAPGYSYNEQFF. CDR3 in DNA: TGTGCCAGCAGGGCCCCGGGCTACTCCTACAATGAGCAGTTCTTC.

V gene TRBV30 combines with J gene TRBJ2-2; 11 bases map to TRBD2. Germline CDR1 and CDR2: GTSNPN and SVGIG (reference sequence). V lost 2 bases, J lost 7 bases, and 6 bases stayed unmatched. The CDR3 is 15 amino acids. CDR3 in DNA: TGTGCCTGGAGTTTAGCGGGAGGGATGGTCGGGGAGCTGTTTTTT. This gives the protein CAWSLAGGMVGELFF.

This clonotype was detected a few times. This rearrangement joins TRBV7-2 to TRBJ2-5; 7 bases map to TRBD2. The CDR3 length is 15 residues. Trimming at V came to 1 base and at J to 4 bases, leaving 6 bases not matched to a gene. CDR1 is SGHTA and CDR2 is FQGNSA in the germline V gene. DNA for the CDR3: TGTGCCAGCAGCTTAGTCGGGGGGTCCCGAGAGACCCAGTACTTC. The encoded protein is CASSLVGGSRETQYF.

This clonotype occurred a few times. The chain recombines TRBV19 with TRBJ2-6, with TRBD2 matching over 11 bases. The CDR3 has 17 amino acids. The ends lost 1 base at V and 3 bases at J; junction bases unmatched: 2. The germline CDR1 and CDR2 sequences are LNHDA and SQIVND (reference sequence). In nucleotides, the CDR3 is TGTGCCAGTAGTATAGCTAGCGGGAGGATTGGGGCCAACGTCCTGACTTTC. It encodes CASSIASGRIGANVLTF. The full variable domain, in which reference TRBV19 and TRBJ2-6 provide the parts outside the CDR3, is DGGITQSPKYLFRKEGQNVTLSCEQNLNHDAMYWYRQDPGQGLRLIYYSQIVNDFQKGDIAEGYSVSREKKESFPLTVTSAQKNPTAFYLCASSIASGRIGANVLTFGAGSRLTVL.

This sequence joins TRBV29-1 and TRBJ2-7, with 7 nucleotides matching TRBD2. The CDR3 contains 12 residues. J was trimmed by 0 bases and V by 7 bases; bases with no gene match: 3. CDR1 SQVTM and CDR2 ANQGSEA come from the germline V gene. The CDR3 nucleotides read TGCAGCGCCTGGGACTACTCCTACGAGCAGTACTTC. Translated: CSAWDYSYEQYF.

The chain carries TRBV7-2 and TRBJ2-2; D not resolved. CDR3 length: 14 amino acids. Trimming took off 5 bases at V and 6 bases at J, with 13 bases between the two ends. Germline lookup yields CDR1 SGHTA and CDR2 FQGNSA. CDR3 amino acids: CASSPASVPGELFF. The CDR3 region has the DNA TGTGCCAGCAGCCCCGCGTCGGTCCCCGGGGAGCTGTTTTTT.

The V call is TRBV20-1, the J call TRBJ2-7, with TRBD1 as a possible D gene (6 bases). The CDR3 totals 13 residues. Germline V gene lookup returns CDR1 DFQATT and CDR2 SNEGSKA (reference sequence). V lost 6 bases and J lost 3, with 15 bases in between. The DNA of the CDR3 is TGCAGTGCCATAGGGGGTGAACGCTACGAGCAGTACTTC. Translation: CSAIGGERYEQYF.

This chain links TRBV6-2 or TRBV6-3 with TRBJ2-2; 8 bases align to TRBD2. The CDR3 sequence is 15 residues long. V lost 4 bases, J lost 6 bases, and 7 bases stayed unmatched. Germline V gene sequence: CDR1 MNHEY, CDR2 SVGEGT. The DNA for the CDR3 is TGTGCCAGCAGTTTAAGCGGGAGAATGGCCGGGGAGCTGTTTTTT. It is translated as CASSLSGRMAGELFF.

In its sample, this clonotype was seen many times. CDR3 sequence reads: CASGRLAGGKASTDTQYF. The CDR3 nucleotides are TGTGCCAGCGGGAGACTAGCGGGGGGGAAAGCTAGCACAGATACGCAGTATTTT. This sequence joins TRBV28 and TRBJ2-3, with 14 bases aligning to TRBD2. CDR3 size: 18 residues. Germline V lookup: CDR1 MDHEN, CDR2 SYDVKM. The V and J ends lost 8 bases and 0 bases, in that order; junction bases with no gene match: 10.

This clonotype was seen a few times. The V and J genes are TRBV11-2 and TRBJ2-1; 11 bases fit TRBD2. CDR1 is SGHAT and CDR2 is FQNNGV in the germline V gene. Trimming at V came to 4 bases and at J to 6 bases, leaving 5 bases not matched to a gene. The CDR3 is made up of 15 amino acids. CDR3 in amino acids: CASSSLAGAGNEQFF. As DNA, the CDR3 is TGTGCCAGCAGCTCACTAGCGGGAGCGGGCAATGAGCAGTTCTTC.

This clonotype was recorded once. The gene calls are TRBV10-3 and TRBJ1-5; D may be TRBD1 (6 bases). V gave up 5 bases and J gave up 6 bases, with 17 bases separating them. Per the germline V gene, CDR1 is ENHRY and CDR2 is SYGVKD. The CDR3 runs to 15 residues. The CDR3 DNA is TGTGCCATCAGTACTGACCGGGGGGGCGGTCAGCCCCAGCATTTT. Residues: CAISTDRGGGQPQHF.

This clonotype appeared a few times. V gene TRBV7-2 combines with J gene TRBJ2-5; D remains unclear. The CDR3 length is 13 residues. The V gene lost 3 bases and the J gene lost 2 bases, with 7 bases spanning the gap. The V gene's germline CDR1 is SGHTA and CDR2 FQGNSA. CDR3: CASSFTVQETQYF. DNA for the CDR3: TGTGCCAGCAGCTTTACGGTTCAAGAGACCCAGTACTTC.

The gene calls are TRBV28 and TRBJ2-7; TRBD2 agrees at 7 bases. The length of the CDR3 is 19 residues. J lost 7 bases, V lost 3 bases, and 24 bases had no gene match. Germline V gives CDR1 MDHEN, CDR2 SYDVKM. Written as DNA, the CDR3 is TGTGCCAGCAGTTTTGTCGCCGCAGACCGGGACTACTCTGCCTTAGAGCAGTACTTC. This encodes CASSFVAADRDYSALEQYF.

The chain employs TRBV20-1 and TRBJ2-5; TRBD2 aligns across 8 bases. CDR3 length: 15 amino acids. CDR1 and CDR2 (germline): DFQATT, SNEGSKA (reference sequence). Trimming at V came to 8 bases and at J to 2 bases, leaving 13 bases not matched to a gene. The CDR3 DNA sequence: TGCAGTACCACCGTAGCAGCGGGGGTTCAAGAGACCCAGTACTTC. Translating it yields CSTTVAAGVQETQYF.

The rearrangement links TRBV29-1 to TRBJ2-3, with D unclear. This CDR3 spans 11 amino acids. Germline CDR1 reads SQVTM; CDR2 reads ANQGSEA. The V end was cut by 5 bases, the J end by 5 bases, with 8 bases between. The CDR3 DNA sequence: TGCAGCGTTTCAGGTGAAGATACGCAGTATTTT. Translation: CSVSGEDTQYF.

This chain links TRBV4-2 with TRBJ2-1; perhaps TRBD2 as D (7 bases). The V end was cut by 0 bases, the J end by 4 bases, with 13 bases between. The CDR3 length is 16 residues. Germline CDR1 and CDR2: LGHNA and YNFKEQ. The CDR3 sequence is CASSQEQGGRYNEQFF. CDR3 nucleotide sequence: TGTGCCAGCAGCCAAGAACAGGGAGGGCGATACAATGAGCAGTTCTTC.

This rearrangement joins TRBV7-6 to TRBJ2-1; TRBD2 matches at 9 bases. The CDR3 extends over 17 amino acids. V dropped 3 bases and J dropped 9; count of bases not matched to a gene: 15. CDR1 is SGHVS and CDR2 is FNYEAQ in the germline V gene. CDR3 in amino acids: CASSFKGGIAGDTEQFF. The CDR3 DNA is TGTGCCAGCAGCTTCAAGGGAGGAATAGCGGGAGACACTGAGCAGTTCTTC. The full variable domain, rest sourced from reference TRBV7-6 and TRBJ2-1, is GAGVSQSPRYKVTKRGQDVALRCDPISGHVSLYWYRQALGQGPEFLTYFNYEAQQDKSGLPNDRFSAERPEGSISTLTIQRTEQRDSAMYRCASSFKGGIAGDTEQFFGPGTRLTVL.

This clonotype was seen more than once but under ten times. The chain links TRBV6-1 to TRBJ2-1; no reliable D call. The V and J ends lost 6 bases and 3 bases respectively, with 9 bases between them. This CDR3 region has 13 residues. Germline V lookup: CDR1 MNHNS, CDR2 SASEGT. The CDR3 nucleotides read TGTGCCAGCAGCCAAAATAACTACAATGAGCAGTTCTTC. Translation: CASSQNNYNEQFF.

The gene calls are TRBV12-3 or TRBV12-4 and TRBJ2-7; D could derive from TRBD1 or TRBD2 (5 bases each). The CDR3 contains 14 residues. The V and J ends lost 5 bases and 4 bases respectively, with 15 bases between them. In DNA, the CDR3 is TGTGCCAGCAGTGCTCCGGGACCCATATACGAGCAGTACTTC. This codes for CASSAPGPIYEQYF.

The chain links TRBV11-1 to TRBJ2-1; 14 bases align to TRBD2. The CDR3 is made up of 21 amino acids. The V gene end was trimmed by 2 bases and the J gene end by 0 bases; junction bases not matched to a gene: 12. Germline-derived CDR1 and CDR2 are SGHAT and FQDESV (reference sequence). DNA of the CDR3: TGTGCCAGCAGCTTATCTCCCGGACTAGCGGGAGGCCCCAGCTCCTACAATGAGCAGTTCTTC. Its translation: CASSLSPGLAGGPSSYNEQFF.

This clonotype was counted ten times or more. The gene calls are TRBV10-3 and TRBJ2-5, with 7 bases identical to TRBD2. Trimming removed 7 bases from V and 4 bases from J; junction bases left unmatched: 6. The CDR3 covers 13 residues. Germline CDR1 and CDR2: ENHRY and SYGVKD. The CDR3 sequence is CAITSQRGETQYF. The CDR3 DNA is TGTGCCATCACCTCTCAGCGGGGAGAGACCCAGTACTTC.

This chain joins TRBV6-1 and TRBJ2-2; TRBD2 matches at 8 bases. CDR1 is MNHNS and CDR2 is SASEGT in the germline V gene. Losses at the gene ends were 7 bases for V and 4 bases for J; bases not matched to a gene: 14. The CDR3 totals 17 residues. The CDR3 DNA reads TGTGCCAGCACCTACGGCCCCGGGGGGGCGGTCACCGGGGAGCTGTTTTTT. This encodes CASTYGPGGAVTGELFF.

This clonotype was observed a few times. V and J are TRBV18 and TRBJ2-2, with a tentative D call TRBD1 (5 bases). The CDR3 totals 15 residues. V was shortened by 0 bases and J by 7 bases, with 12 bases between the two germline ends. CDR1 KGHSH and CDR2 LQKENI come from the germline V gene. This CDR3 reads CASSPPAKGDGELFF. CDR3 in DNA: TGTGCCAGCTCACCACCGGCCAAAGGGGACGGGGAGCTGTTTTTT.

This clonotype turned up a few times. V is TRBV6-1 and J is TRBJ2-1; possible D gene TRBD1, 8 bases. Germline lookup yields CDR1 MNHNS and CDR2 SASEGT. The CDR3 covers 15 residues. V gave up 8 bases and J gave up 2 bases, with 16 bases separating them. CDR3 nucleotide sequence: TGTGCCAGCCTACTACAGGGGGGGGCCTACAATGAGCAGTTCTTC. Translating gives CASLLQGGAYNEQFF.

This chain uses TRBV5-1 with TRBJ2-5, with D unclear. Deletions cut 4 bases from V and 1 base from J, with 11 bases between. This CDR3 is 14 amino acids long. Germline CDR1 and CDR2: SGHRS and YFSETQ. The CDR3 DNA follows: TGCGCCAGCAGCCGAGGAGAAGGCCAAGAGACCCAGTACTTC. It yields the protein CASSRGEGQETQYF.

This clonotype was observed at least ten times. The chain joins TRBV7-2 to TRBJ1-4, with 7 nucleotides matching TRBD1. Germline V gives CDR1 SGHTA, CDR2 FQGNSA. Trimming removed 5 bases from V and 7 bases from J; junction bases left unmatched: 10. The CDR3 sequence is 15 residues long. The DNA for the CDR3 is TGTGCCAGCAGCGAGCTGACAGGGCCTCTTGAAAAACTGTTTTTT. Its translation is CASSELTGPLEKLFF.

In this sample, this clonotype turned up a few times. V gene TRBV7-3 combines with J gene TRBJ1-3; 8 bases agree with TRBD1. V trimming: 5 bases; J trimming: 4 bases; junction bases outside the gene matches: 7. There are 15 residues in the CDR3. From germline, CDR1 is SGHTA and CDR2 FQGTGA. The CDR3, as DNA: TGTGCCAGCAGCAGAGACGGACAGGGCGGAAACACCATATATTTT. Its protein product is CASSRDGQGGNTIYF.